These 4 T cell receptor beta chains originate from one sample sequenced in a study of cytomegalovirus exposure and HLA in healthy donors. PCR used 60 Vbeta primers and 13 Jbeta primers. Generated by immunoSEQ multiplex PCR, the TCRdb table keeps only in-frame clones and is missing some. The sample yields 150,000 to 200,000 clones, about 59% seen once. The specimen was PBMCs. Receptor source: a man aged 35 to 55 in good health and CMV-seronegative.

This sequence joins TRBV6-5 and TRBJ2-1; 8 bases match TRBD2. Germline CDR1 reads MNHEY; CDR2 reads SVGAGI. The CDR3 contains 13 residues. With V trimmed by 6 bases and J by 6 bases, 4 bases remained unmatched. The CDR3 bases are TGTGCCAGCAGGCCGGGACTAGTCAATGAGCAGTTCTTC. Protein product: CASRPGLVNEQFF.

V is TRBV15 and J is TRBJ1-1; perhaps TRBD1 as D (6 bases). Germline values: CDR1 LNHNV, CDR2 YYDKDF (reference sequence). V lost 2 bases to trimming and J lost 5 bases, with 6 bases between them. CDR3 length: 12 amino acids. Written as DNA, the CDR3 is TGTGCCACCAGCAGACAGGGGACTGAAGCTTTCTTT. It yields the protein CATSRQGTEAFF. Based on the CDR3 plus reference TRBV15 and TRBJ1-1, the full variable domain is DAMVIQNPRYQVTQFGKPVTLSCSQTLNHNVMYWYQQKSSQAPKLLFHYYDKDFNNEADTPDNFQSRRPNTSFCFLDIRSPGLGDTAMYLCATSRQGTEAFFGQGTRLTVV.

The chain joins TRBV2 to TRBJ1-5; 9 bases map to TRBD1. Trimming took 6 bases from V and 5 from J; bases not matched to a gene: 14. Germline lookup yields CDR1 SNHLY and CDR2 FYNNEI. This CDR3 spans 17 amino acids. The CDR3 loop is CASSPIPGQGFHQPQHF. The DNA for the CDR3 is TGTGCCAGCAGCCCAATTCCGGGACAGGGATTCCATCAGCCCCAGCATTTT.

This sequence joins TRBV19 and TRBJ1-5; 9 nucleotides line up with TRBD1. The germline CDR1 and CDR2 sequences are LNHDA and SQIVND (reference sequence). The CDR3 covers 14 residues. V gave up 5 bases and J gave up 6 bases; unmatched junction bases: 5. CDR3 sequence: CASSPGQGRQPQHF. CDR3 DNA: TGTGCCAGTAGTCCGGGACAGGGACGTCAGCCCCAGCATTTT. The full variable domain, in which reference TRBV19 and TRBJ1-5 provide the parts outside the CDR3, is DGGITQSPKYLFRKEGQNVTLSCEQNLNHDAMYWYRQDPGQGLRLIYYSQIVNDFQKGDIAEGYSVSREKKESFPLTVTSAQKNPTAFYLCASSPGQGRQPQHFGDGTRLSIL.